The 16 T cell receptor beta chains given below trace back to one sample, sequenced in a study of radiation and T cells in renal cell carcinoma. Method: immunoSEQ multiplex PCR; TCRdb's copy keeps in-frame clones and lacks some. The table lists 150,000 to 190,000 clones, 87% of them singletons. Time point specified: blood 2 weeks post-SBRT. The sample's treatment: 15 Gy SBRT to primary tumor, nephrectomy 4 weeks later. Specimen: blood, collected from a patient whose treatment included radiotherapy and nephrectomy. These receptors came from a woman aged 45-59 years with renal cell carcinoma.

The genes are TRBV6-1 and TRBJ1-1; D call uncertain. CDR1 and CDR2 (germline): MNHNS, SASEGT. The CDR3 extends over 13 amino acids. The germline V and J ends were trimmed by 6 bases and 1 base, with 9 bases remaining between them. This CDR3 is CASSAMGNTEAFF. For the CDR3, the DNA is TGTGCCAGCAGCGCTATGGGGAACACTGAAGCTTTCTTT.

This CDR3 reads CASSDDRFPQHF. The CDR3 nucleotides read TGTGCCAGCAGTGATGACAGGTTTCCCCAGCATTTT. The chain uses TRBV6-6 and TRBJ1-5; D is possibly TRBD1 (6 bases). Trimming shortened V by 5 bases and J by 10 bases, and 12 bases separated the two germline ends. This CDR3 is built from 12 residues. Germline V gene sequence: CDR1 MNHNY, CDR2 SVGAGI (reference sequence).

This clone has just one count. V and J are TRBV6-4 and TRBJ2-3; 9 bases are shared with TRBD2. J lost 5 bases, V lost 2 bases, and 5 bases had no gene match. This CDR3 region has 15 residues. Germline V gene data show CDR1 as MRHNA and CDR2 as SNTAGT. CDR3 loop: CASSDGAGGRDTQYF. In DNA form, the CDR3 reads TGTGCCAGCAGTGACGGGGCGGGGGGGCGAGATACGCAGTATTTT.

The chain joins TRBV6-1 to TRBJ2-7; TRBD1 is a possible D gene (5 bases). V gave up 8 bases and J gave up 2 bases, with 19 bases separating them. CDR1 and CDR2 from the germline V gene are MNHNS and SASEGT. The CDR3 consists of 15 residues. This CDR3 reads CASEATAEGAYEQYF. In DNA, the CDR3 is TGTGCCAGCGAAGCCACAGCCGAAGGGGCCTACGAGCAGTACTTC.

This chain's CDR3 is CAWSQGASSNSPLHF. The DNA of the CDR3 is TGTGCCTGGTCACAGGGGGCGAGTTCCAATTCACCCCTCCACTTT. The rearrangement joins TRBV30 to TRBJ1-6; 9 positions match TRBD1. The trim removed 5 bases at V and 7 bases at J, leaving 9 bases unmatched. The CDR3 loop spans 15 amino acids. Germline V gene data show CDR1 as GTSNPN and CDR2 as SVGIG (reference sequence).

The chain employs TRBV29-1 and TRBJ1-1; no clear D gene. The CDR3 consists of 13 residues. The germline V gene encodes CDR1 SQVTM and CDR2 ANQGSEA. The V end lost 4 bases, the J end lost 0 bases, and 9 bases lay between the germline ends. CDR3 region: CSVARRMNTEAFF. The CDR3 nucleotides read TGCAGCGTTGCGAGAAGGATGAACACTGAAGCTTTCTTT.

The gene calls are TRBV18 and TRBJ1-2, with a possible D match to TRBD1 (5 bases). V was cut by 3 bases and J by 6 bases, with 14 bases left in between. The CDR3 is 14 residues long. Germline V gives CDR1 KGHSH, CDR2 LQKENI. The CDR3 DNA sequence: TGTGCCAGCTCACCCCGGGTAGGGGCCGATGGCTACACCTTC. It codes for CASSPRVGADGYTF.

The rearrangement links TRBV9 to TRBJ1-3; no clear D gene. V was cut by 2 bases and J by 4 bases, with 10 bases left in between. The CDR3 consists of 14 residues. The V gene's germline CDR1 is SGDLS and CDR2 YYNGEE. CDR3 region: CASSVSLLGNTIYF. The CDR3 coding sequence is TGTGCCAGCAGCGTGTCCCTTTTGGGAAACACCATATATTTT.

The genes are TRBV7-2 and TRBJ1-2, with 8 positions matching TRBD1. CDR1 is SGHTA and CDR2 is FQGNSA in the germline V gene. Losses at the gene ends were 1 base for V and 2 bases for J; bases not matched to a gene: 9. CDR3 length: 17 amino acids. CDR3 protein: CASSLVSQGASNYGYTF. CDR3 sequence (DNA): TGTGCCAGCAGCTTAGTCTCCCAGGGGGCATCAAACTATGGCTACACCTTC.

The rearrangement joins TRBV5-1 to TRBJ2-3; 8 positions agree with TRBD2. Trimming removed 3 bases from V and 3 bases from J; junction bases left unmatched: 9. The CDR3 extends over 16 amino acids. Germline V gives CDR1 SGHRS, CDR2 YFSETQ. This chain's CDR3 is CASSYTPGTSTDTQYF. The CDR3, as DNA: TGCGCCAGCAGCTACACCCCCGGGACTAGTACAGATACGCAGTATTTT.

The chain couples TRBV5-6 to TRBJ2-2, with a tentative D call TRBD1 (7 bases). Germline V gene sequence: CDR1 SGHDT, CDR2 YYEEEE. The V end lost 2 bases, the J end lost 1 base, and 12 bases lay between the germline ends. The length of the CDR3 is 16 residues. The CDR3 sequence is CASSFSGGLNTGELFF. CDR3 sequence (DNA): TGTGCCAGCAGCTTTTCAGGGGGGTTGAACACCGGGGAGCTGTTTTTT.

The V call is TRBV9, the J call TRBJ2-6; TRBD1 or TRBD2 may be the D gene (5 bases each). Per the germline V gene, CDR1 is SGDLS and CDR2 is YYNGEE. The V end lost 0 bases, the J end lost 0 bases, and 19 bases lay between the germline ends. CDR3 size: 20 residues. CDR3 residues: CASSVERGQILSSGANVLTF. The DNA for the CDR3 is TGTGCCAGCAGCGTAGAGAGGGGTCAAATATTAAGCTCTGGGGCCAACGTCCTGACTTTC.

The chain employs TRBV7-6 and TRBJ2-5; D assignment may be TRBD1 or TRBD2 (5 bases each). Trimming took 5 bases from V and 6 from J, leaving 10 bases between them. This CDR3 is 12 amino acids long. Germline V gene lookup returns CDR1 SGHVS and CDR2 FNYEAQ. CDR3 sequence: CASSLGEKTQYF. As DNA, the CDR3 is TGTGCCAGCAGCCTGGGGGAAAAGACCCAGTACTTC.

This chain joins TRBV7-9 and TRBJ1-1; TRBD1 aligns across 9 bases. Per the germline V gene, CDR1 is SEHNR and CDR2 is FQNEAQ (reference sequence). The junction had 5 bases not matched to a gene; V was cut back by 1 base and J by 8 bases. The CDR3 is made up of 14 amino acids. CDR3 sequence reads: CASSLGTGEVEAFF. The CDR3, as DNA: TGTGCCAGCAGCTTAGGGACAGGGGAGGTGGAAGCTTTCTTT.

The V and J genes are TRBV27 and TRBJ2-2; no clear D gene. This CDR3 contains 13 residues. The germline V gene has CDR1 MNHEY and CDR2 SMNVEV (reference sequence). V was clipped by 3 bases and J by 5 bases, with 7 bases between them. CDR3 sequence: CASSLSPTGELFF. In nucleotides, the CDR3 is TGTGCCAGCAGTTTGAGCCCTACCGGGGAGCTGTTTTTT.

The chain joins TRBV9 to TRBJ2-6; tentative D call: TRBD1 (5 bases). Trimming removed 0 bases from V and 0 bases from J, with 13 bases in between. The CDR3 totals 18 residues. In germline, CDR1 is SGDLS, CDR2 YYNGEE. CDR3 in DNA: TGTGCCAGCAGCGTAGGCGGCGGACAACTCTCTGGGGCCAACGTCCTGACTTTC. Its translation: CASSVGGGQLSGANVLTF. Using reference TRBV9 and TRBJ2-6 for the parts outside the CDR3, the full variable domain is DSGVTQTPKHLITATGQRVTLRCSPRSGDLSVYWYQQSLDQGLQFLIQYYNGEERAKGNILERFSAQQFPDLHSELNLSSLELGDSALYFCASSVGGGQLSGANVLTFGAGSRLTVL.